Shown below are 19 T cell receptor beta chains from a single sample sequenced in a study of post-analysis software for immune sequencing data. Whole-study results and caveats: Four to six TRBV segments were more frequent in patients than controls; TRBV5-6, TRBV5-1 and TRBV20-1 belonged to this group.

Antigen specificity for these receptors is unknown. Included in the TCR beta cDNA libraries were unique molecular identifiers. TCRdb reprocessed the PCR reads with MiXCR, giving one entry per CDR3 protein. Counted here are 350,000 to 500,000 distinct CDR3 sequences, approximately 39% occurring once; the ten biggest clones make up around 8%. The sequenced sample consisted of blood. The source is a girl aged 2 to 9 with multiple sclerosis.

The chain recombines TRBV20-1 with TRBJ2-4; 7 nucleotides match TRBD1. The J call may be faulty, since TRBJ2-7 better matches the DNA end. Germline loops: CDR1 DFQATT, CDR2 SNEGSKA (reference sequence). The CDR3 sequence is 14 residues long. The CDR3 sequence: CSARPDRTTYEQYF. The CDR3 DNA follows: TGCAGTGCTAGACCGGACAGGACGACCTACGAGCAGTACTTC.

The chain links TRBV3-1 to TRBJ2-3; D is undetermined. The V end lost 3 bases, the J end lost 3 bases, and 16 bases lay between the germline ends. This CDR3 comprises 16 residues. Looked up from germline, CDR1 is LGHDT and CDR2 is YNNKEL (reference sequence). CDR3 bases: TGTGCCAGCAGCCACCAAGGCATAGTCGGGACAGATACGCAGTATTTT. As protein: CASSHQGIVGTDTQYF.

The CDR3 loop is CSARDRDRALNQPQHF. The CDR3 bases are TGCAGTGCTAGAGATCGGGACAGGGCGCTTAATCAGCCCCAGCATTTT. The genes are TRBV20-1 and TRBJ1-5, with 9 positions matching TRBD1. CDR3 length: 16 residues. Per germline, CDR1 DFQATT and CDR2 SNEGSKA (reference sequence). With V trimmed by 0 bases and J by 4 bases, 7 bases remained unmatched.

The DNA of the CDR3 is TGTGCCAGCAGCAGACAGGCGGGGGAGAACAATCAGCCCCAGCATTTT. The encoded protein is CASSRQAGENNQPQHF. The chain combines TRBV2 with TRBJ1-5; D possibly corresponds to TRBD1 (6 bases). Per the germline V gene, CDR1 is SNHLY and CDR2 is FYNNEI. V was cut by 6 bases and J by 3 bases, with 18 bases left in between. CDR3 length: 16 residues.

This chain connects TRBV7-3 to TRBJ1-2; D is uncertain. The CDR3 consists of 14 residues. Germline V gives CDR1 SGHTA, CDR2 FQGTGA. Trimming removed 5 bases from V and 8 bases from J, with 18 bases in between. Here the CDR3 reads CASSPTPGMGGYTF. The CDR3 coding sequence is TGTGCCAGCAGCCCTACCCCCGGAATGGGGGGCTACACCTTC.

This clonotype was detected only a few times. CDR3 DNA sequence: TGCAGCGTTGAACCCCCTCTAGTCCTGAGCTCCTACAATGAGCAGTTCTTC. Translating it yields CSVEPPLVLSSYNEQFF. This chain joins TRBV29-1 and TRBJ2-1; D is unresolved. With 2 bases removed from V and 0 bases from J, the gap between germline ends came to 17 bases. CDR1 is SQVTM, CDR2 ANQGSEA, per germline. This CDR3 has 17 residues.

The V call is TRBV24-1, the J call TRBJ1-1; 9 nucleotides line up with TRBD1. J was trimmed by 5 bases and V by 4 bases; bases with no gene match: 10. The CDR3 spans 16 residues. Germline V gene sequence: CDR1 KGHDR, CDR2 SFDVKD. CDR3 loop: CATSEDTGTGRTEAFF. CDR3 nucleotides: TGTGCCACCAGTGAGGATACCGGGACAGGGAGGACTGAAGCTTTCTTT.

This clonotype has a handful of counts. The chain uses TRBV29-1 and TRBJ2-3; the D is unclear. V was cut by 7 bases and J by 3 bases, with 14 bases left in between. CDR3 length: 13 amino acids. Germline V gene sequence: CDR1 SQVTM, CDR2 ANQGSEA. CDR3 bases: TGCAGCGCCAAATTGCGATTTACAGATACGCAGTATTTT. This encodes CSAKLRFTDTQYF.

The J gene is TRBJ2-1, the V gene TRBV7-9; TRBD2 might be the D (6 bases). The CDR3 is 16 residues long. Looked up from germline, CDR1 is SEHNR and CDR2 is FQNEAQ (reference sequence). Trimming took 4 bases from V and 1 from J, leaving 14 bases between them. The CDR3 bases are TGTGCCAGCAGCTCCCGAGGGACTGAGTCCTACAATGAGCAGTTCTTC. Translated: CASSSRGTESYNEQFF.

The chain uses TRBV7-2 and TRBJ1-1; D might be TRBD1 (5 bases). Trimming cost V 5 bases and J 2 bases, with 12 bases left between them. Germline lookup yields CDR1 SGHTA and CDR2 FQGNSA. The length of the CDR3 is 14 residues. The CDR3 DNA reads TGTGCCAGCAGCAACCACGGGGGTAACACTGAAGCTTTCTTT. It yields the protein CASSNHGGNTEAFF.

The J gene is TRBJ1-1, the V gene TRBV7-9, with 8 positions matching TRBD1. V lost 2 bases to trimming and J lost 11 bases; unmatched junction nucleotides: 10. The germline CDR1 and CDR2 sequences are SEHNR and FQNEAQ (reference sequence). This CDR3 region has 14 residues. CDR3 loop: CASSLWYGQGKAFF. The CDR3 bases are TGTGCCAGCAGCTTATGGTATGGACAGGGAAAGGCTTTCTTT.

V gene TRBV7-2 combines with J gene TRBJ2-7, with 11 bases matching TRBD2. This CDR3 has 15 amino acids. J gave up 4 bases and V 5 bases, and 7 bases lay outside the gene matches. Germline V gene data show CDR1 as SGHTA and CDR2 as FQGNSA. The CDR3 protein is CASSEGLAAPYEQYF. The CDR3 nucleotides read TGTGCCAGCAGCGAGGGACTAGCGGCTCCTTACGAGCAGTACTTC.

This clonotype was picked up a small number of times. The chain carries TRBV4-3 and TRBJ2-3; D is ambiguous. The V gene lost 0 bases and the J gene lost 1 base, with 5 bases spanning the gap. This CDR3 is 14 amino acids long. The V gene's germline CDR1 is LGHNA and CDR2 YSLEER. The CDR3 sequence is CASSQDRGTDTQYF. The CDR3 DNA reads TGCGCCAGCAGCCAAGATCGGGGCACAGATACGCAGTATTTT.

This clonotype was seen a few times. The chain is built from TRBV2 and TRBJ1-2, with D hard to call. CDR1 is SNHLY, CDR2 FYNNEI, per germline. With 8 bases removed from V and 6 bases from J, the gap between germline ends came to 13 bases. This CDR3 has 12 residues. DNA for the CDR3: TGTGCCAGCCGGGTTTCCGAGGATGGCTACACCTTC. Translation gives CASRVSEDGYTF.

The chain combines TRBV5-1 with TRBJ2-7; no firm D call. The V and J ends lost 0 bases and 2 bases respectively, with 18 bases between them. The germline V gene encodes CDR1 SGHRS and CDR2 YFSETQ. CDR3 length: 17 residues. The CDR3 nucleotides read TGCGCCAGCAGCTTGGGGTTTAGGGCATCCAGAACCTACGAGCAGTACTTC. Protein: CASSLGFRASRTYEQYF.

V is TRBV6-5 and J is TRBJ1-5, with D uncertain. This CDR3 is 14 amino acids long. The germline CDR1 and CDR2 sequences are MNHEY and SVGAGI. Trimming took 5 bases from V and 1 from J, leaving 9 bases between them. CDR3 in amino acids: CASSIRRSNQPQHF. DNA for the CDR3: TGTGCCAGCAGTATAAGAAGGAGCAATCAGCCCCAGCATTTT.

This clonotype has only a few counts. The V gene is TRBV4-1, the J gene TRBJ2-7, with TRBD1 matching 7 bases. This CDR3 spans 14 amino acids. Germline CDR1 is MGHRA and CDR2 is YSYEKL. The trim removed 2 bases at V and 3 bases at J, leaving 4 bases unmatched. The CDR3 DNA follows: TGCGCCAGCAGCCAAAGGGGGCTGAACTACGAGCAGTACTTC. Translating gives CASSQRGLNYEQYF.

This clonotype has just a few counts. This chain uses TRBV7-9 with TRBJ1-2, with a tentative D call TRBD1 (5 bases). Trimming removed 11 bases from V and 3 bases from J, with 10 bases in between. The CDR3 runs to 11 residues. Germline assignment: CDR1 SEHNR and CDR2 FQNEAQ (reference sequence). For the CDR3, the DNA is TGTGCCGGGGGGGGAGACTATGGCTACACCTTC. Its protein is CAGGGDYGYTF. Combining the CDR3 with reference TRBV7-9 and TRBJ1-2 gives the whole variable domain DTGVSQNPRHKITKRGQNVTFRCDPISEHNRLYWYRQTLGQGPEFLTYFQNEAQLEKSRLLSDRFSAERPKGSFSTLEIQRTEQGDSAMYLCAGGGDYGYTFGSGTRLTVV.

This clonotype has at least ten counts. The junction departs from the called germline gene at one end, perhaps through a read error. This rearrangement joins TRBV5-1 to TRBJ2-3, with no clear D. Per the germline V gene, CDR1 is SGHRS and CDR2 is YFSETQ. The CDR3 sequence is 11 residues long. The CDR3 bases are TGTGCCAGCAGCCTCACAGATACGCAGTATTTT. It encodes CASSLTDTQYF.